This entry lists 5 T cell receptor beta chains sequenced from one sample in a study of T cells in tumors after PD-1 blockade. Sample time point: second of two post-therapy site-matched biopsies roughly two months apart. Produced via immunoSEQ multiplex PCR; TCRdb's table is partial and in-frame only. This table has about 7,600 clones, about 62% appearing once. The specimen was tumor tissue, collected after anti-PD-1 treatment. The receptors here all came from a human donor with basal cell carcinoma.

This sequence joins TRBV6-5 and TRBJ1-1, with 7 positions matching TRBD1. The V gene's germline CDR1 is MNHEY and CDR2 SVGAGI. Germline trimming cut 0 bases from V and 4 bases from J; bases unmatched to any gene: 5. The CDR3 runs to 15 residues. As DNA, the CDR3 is TGTGCCAGCAGTTACTCTTCGACAGGGTTCACTGAAGCTTTCTTT. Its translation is CASSYSSTGFTEAFF.

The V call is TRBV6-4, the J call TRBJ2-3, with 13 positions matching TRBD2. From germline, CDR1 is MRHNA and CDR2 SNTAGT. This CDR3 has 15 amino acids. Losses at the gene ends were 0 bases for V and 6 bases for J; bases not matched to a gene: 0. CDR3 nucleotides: TGTGCCAGCAGTGACTCGACTAGCGGGGGGGATACGCAGTATTTT. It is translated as CASSDSTSGGDTQYF.

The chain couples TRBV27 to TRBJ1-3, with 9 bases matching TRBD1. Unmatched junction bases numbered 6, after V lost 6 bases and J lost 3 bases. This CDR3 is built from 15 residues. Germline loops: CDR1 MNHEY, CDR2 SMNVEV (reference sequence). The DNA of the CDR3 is TGTGCCAGCAGGCCACAGGGGGCCGGTGGAAACACCATATATTTT. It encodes CASRPQGAGGNTIYF.

The CDR3 region has the DNA TGTGCCAGCAGCGTAGGGACAGGTCAGGGAGATACGCAGTATTTT. Translated, it gives CASSVGTGQGDTQYF. The rearrangement links TRBV9 to TRBJ2-3; 7 bases align to TRBD1. The CDR3 has 15 residues. Looked up from germline, CDR1 is SGDLS and CDR2 is YYNGEE. V was clipped by 0 bases and J by 5 bases; unmatched bases: 6.

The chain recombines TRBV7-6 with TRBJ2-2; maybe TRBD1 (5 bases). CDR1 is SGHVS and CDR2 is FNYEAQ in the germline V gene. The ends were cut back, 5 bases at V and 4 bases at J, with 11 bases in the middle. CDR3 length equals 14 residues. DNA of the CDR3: TGTGCCAGCAGCAAGGCAGGGTTCACCGGGGAGCTGTTTTTT. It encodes CASSKAGFTGELFF.